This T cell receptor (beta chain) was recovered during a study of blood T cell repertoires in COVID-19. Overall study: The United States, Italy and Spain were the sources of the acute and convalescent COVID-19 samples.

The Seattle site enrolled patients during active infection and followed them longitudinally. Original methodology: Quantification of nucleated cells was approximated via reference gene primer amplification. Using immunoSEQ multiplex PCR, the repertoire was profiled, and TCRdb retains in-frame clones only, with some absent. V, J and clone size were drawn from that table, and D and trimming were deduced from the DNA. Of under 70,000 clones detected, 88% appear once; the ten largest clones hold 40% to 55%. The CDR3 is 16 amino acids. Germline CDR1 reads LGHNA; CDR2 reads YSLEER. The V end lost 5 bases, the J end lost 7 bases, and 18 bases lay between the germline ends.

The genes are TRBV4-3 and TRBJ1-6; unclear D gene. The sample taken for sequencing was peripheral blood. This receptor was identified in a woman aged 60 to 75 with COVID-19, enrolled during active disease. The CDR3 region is CASSTHRFAGNSPLHF. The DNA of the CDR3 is TGCGCCAGCAGCACTCACCGTTTCGCGGGGAATTCACCCCTCCACTTT.